This T cell receptor beta chain was sequenced for a study of cytomegalovirus exposure and HLA in healthy donors. In the PCR, 60 Vbeta and 13 Jbeta primers were used. Repertoires were generated with immunoSEQ multiplex PCR, while TCRdb's copy carries only in-frame clones and drops some. The table lists more than 110,000 clones, 80% of them singletons. V lost 2 bases and J lost 3, with 10 bases in between. The CDR3 runs 14 residues. In germline, CDR1 is LNHNV, CDR2 YYDKDF (reference sequence). As concerns this clone: Its target is not known.

Notes on the study in general: As confirmed in vitro, a few CMV-associated chains were specific for CMV antigens. No immune exposure information besides CMV serostatus was available. Most of the CMV-associated TCR beta chains (in a later analysis) appeared to be HLA-restricted. A previous analysis found most TCR beta V segments productive roughly 87% or roughly 30% of the time.

The chain uses TRBV15 and TRBJ1-2; tentative D call: TRBD1 (5 bases). The TCR originated in a male donor in good health and CMV-seronegative. Sequenced material: PBMCs. The CDR3 coding sequence is TGTGCCACCAGCAGAAAAGACAGTTACTATGGCTACACCTTC. Residues: CATSRKDSYYGYTF.